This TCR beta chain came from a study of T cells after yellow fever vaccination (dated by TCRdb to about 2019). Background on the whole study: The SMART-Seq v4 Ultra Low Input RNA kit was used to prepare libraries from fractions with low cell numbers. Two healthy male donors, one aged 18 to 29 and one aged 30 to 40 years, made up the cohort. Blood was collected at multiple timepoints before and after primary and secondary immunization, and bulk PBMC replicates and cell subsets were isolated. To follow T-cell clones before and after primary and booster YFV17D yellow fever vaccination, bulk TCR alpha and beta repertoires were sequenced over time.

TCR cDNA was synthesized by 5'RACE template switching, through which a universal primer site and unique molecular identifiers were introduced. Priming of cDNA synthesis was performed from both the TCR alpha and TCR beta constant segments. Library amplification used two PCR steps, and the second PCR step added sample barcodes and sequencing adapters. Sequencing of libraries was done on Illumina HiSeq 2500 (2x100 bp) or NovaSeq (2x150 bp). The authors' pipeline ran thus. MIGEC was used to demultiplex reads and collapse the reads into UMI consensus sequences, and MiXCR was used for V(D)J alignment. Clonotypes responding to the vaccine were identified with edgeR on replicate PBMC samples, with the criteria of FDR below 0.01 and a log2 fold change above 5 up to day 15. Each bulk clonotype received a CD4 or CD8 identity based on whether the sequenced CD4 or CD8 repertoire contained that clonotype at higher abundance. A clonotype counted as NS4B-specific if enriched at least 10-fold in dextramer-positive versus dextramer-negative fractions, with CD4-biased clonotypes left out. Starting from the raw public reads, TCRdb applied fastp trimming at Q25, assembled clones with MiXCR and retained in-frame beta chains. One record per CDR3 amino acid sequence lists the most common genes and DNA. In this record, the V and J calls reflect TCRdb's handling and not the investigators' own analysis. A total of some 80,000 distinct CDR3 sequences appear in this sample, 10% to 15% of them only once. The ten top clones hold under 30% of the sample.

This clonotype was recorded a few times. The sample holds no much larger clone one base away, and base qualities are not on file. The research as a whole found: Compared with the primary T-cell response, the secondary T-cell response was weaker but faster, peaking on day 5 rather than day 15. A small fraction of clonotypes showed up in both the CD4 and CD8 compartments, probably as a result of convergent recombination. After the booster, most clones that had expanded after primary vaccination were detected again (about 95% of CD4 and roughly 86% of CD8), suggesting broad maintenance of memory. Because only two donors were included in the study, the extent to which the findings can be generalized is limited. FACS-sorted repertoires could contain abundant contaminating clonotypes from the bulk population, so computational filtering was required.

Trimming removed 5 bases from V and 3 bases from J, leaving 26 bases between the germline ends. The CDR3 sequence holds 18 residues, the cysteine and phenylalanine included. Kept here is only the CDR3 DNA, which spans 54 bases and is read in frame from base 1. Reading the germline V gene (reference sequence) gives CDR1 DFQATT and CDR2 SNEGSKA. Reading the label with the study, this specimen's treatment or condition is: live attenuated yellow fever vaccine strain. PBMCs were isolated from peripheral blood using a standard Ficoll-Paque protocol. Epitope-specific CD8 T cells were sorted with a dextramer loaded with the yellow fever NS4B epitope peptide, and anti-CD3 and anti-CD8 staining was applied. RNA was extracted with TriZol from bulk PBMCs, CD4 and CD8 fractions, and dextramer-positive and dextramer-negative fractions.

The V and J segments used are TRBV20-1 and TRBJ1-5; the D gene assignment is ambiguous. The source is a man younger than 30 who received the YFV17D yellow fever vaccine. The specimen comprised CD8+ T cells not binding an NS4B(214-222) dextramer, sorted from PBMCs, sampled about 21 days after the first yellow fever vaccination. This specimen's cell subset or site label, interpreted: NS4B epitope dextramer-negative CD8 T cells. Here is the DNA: TGCAGTGCTCTCGCGCCAACCGGGGAAGCTTACCTCAATCAGCCCCAGCATTTT. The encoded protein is CSALAPTGEAYLNQPQHF.